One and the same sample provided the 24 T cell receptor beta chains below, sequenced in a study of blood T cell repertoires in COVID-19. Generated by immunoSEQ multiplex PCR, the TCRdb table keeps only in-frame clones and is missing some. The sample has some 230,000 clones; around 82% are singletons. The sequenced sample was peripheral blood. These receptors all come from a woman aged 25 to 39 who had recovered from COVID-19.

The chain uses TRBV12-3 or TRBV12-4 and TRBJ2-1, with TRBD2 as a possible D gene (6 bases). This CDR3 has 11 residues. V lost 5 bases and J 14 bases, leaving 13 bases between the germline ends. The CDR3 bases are TGTGCCAGCAGTATGACTAGTTTGAAGTTCTTC. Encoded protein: CASSMTSLKFF.

CDR3 coding DNA: TGCGCCAGCAGCCCCGGAGGGTGGTGGTACACCTTC. Its protein is CASSPGGWWYTF. The chain carries TRBV4-1 and TRBJ1-2; D is unresolved. Germline V gene sequence: CDR1 MGHRA, CDR2 YSYEKL. This CDR3 comprises 12 residues. V dropped 4 bases and J dropped 11 bases, with 14 bases sitting between them.

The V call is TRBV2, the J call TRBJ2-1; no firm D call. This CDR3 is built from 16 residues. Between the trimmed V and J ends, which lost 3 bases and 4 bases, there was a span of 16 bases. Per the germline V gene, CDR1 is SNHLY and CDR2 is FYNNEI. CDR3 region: CASSDLAEPPYNEQFF. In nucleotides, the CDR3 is TGTGCCAGCAGTGATCTTGCGGAGCCACCATACAATGAGCAGTTCTTC.

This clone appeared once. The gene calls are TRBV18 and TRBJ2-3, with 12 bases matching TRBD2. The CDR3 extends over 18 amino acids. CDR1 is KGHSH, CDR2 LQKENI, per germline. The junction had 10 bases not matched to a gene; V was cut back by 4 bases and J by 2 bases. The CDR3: CASSRRTSGAFTTDTQYF. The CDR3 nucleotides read TGTGCCAGCTCACGTCGGACTAGCGGGGCCTTTACCACAGATACGCAGTATTTT.

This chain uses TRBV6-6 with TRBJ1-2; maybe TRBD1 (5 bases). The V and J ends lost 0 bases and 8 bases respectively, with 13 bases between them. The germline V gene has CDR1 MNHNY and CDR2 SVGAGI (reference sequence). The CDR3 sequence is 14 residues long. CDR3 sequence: CASSYSGLKGGYTF. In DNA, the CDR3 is TGTGCCAGCAGTTACTCGGGGCTAAAAGGCGGCTACACCTTC.

The CDR3 region is CASSFSVSHSYEQYF. For the CDR3, the DNA is TGTGCCAGCAGTTTTTCAGTTTCCCATTCCTACGAGCAGTACTTC. The genes are TRBV28 and TRBJ2-7, with D unresolved. The CDR3 totals 15 residues. CDR1 is MDHEN and CDR2 is SYDVKM in the germline V gene. Trimming took 3 bases from V and 1 from J, leaving 13 bases between them.

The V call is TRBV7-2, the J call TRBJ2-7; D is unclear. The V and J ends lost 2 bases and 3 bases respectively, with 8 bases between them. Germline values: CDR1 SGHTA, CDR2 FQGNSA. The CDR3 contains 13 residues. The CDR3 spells CASSLYYNYEQYF. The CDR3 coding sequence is TGTGCCAGCAGCTTATACTACAACTACGAGCAGTACTTC.

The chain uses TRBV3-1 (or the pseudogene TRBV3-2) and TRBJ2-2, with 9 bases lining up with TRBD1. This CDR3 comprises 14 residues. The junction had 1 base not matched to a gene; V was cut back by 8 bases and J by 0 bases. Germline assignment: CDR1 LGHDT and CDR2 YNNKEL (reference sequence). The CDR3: CASGTGTNTGELFF. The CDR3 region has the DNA TGTGCCAGCGGGACAGGGACGAACACCGGGGAGCTGTTTTTT.

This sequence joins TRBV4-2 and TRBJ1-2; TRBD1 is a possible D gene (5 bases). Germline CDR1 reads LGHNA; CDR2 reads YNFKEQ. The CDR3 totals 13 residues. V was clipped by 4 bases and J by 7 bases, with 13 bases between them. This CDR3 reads CASSLGGGAGYTF. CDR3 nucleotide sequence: TGTGCCAGCAGCCTAGGCGGAGGGGCTGGCTACACCTTC.

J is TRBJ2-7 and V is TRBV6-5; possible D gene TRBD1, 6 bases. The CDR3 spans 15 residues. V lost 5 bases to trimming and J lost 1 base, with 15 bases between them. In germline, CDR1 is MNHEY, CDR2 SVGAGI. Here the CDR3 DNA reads TGTGCCAGCAGTACCGGTGGGGGCGGTTCCTACGAGCAGTACTTC. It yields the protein CASSTGGGGSYEQYF.

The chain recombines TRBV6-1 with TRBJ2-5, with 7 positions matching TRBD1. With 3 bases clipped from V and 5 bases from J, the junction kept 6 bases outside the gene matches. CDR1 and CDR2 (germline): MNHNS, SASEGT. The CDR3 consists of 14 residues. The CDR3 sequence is CASSEVTGWETQYF. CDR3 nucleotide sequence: TGTGCCAGCAGTGAGGTGACAGGGTGGGAGACCCAGTACTTC.

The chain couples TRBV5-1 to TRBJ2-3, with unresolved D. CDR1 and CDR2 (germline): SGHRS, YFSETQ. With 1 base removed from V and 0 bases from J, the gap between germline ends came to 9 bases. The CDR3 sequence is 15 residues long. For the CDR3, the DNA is TGCGCCAGCAGCTTGAGTCAGGCAAGCACAGATACGCAGTATTTT. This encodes CASSLSQASTDTQYF.

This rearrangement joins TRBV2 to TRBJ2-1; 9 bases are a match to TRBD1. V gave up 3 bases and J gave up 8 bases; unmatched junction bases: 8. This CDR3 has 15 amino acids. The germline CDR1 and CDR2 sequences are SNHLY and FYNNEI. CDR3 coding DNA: TGTGCCAGCAGTGATGACAGGGGGAAATGGGATGAGCAGTTCTTC. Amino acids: CASSDDRGKWDEQFF.

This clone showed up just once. The CDR3 reads CASMAVSSYNEQFF. The CDR3 DNA sequence: TGTGCCAGCATGGCGGTGAGCTCCTACAATGAGCAGTTCTTC. The J gene is TRBJ2-1, the V gene TRBV6-5; D gene uncertain. Germline loops: CDR1 MNHEY, CDR2 SVGAGI. The CDR3 has 14 amino acids. The V end was cut by 7 bases, the J end by 0 bases, with 10 bases between.

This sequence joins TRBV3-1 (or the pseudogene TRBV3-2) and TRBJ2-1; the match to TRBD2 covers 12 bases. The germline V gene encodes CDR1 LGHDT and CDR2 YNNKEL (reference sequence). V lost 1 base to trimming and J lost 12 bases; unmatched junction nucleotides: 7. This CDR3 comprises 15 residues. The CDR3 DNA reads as TGTGCCAGCAGCCAAGGACTAGCGGGAGAACTTGGGCAGTTCTTC. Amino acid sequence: CASSQGLAGELGQFF.

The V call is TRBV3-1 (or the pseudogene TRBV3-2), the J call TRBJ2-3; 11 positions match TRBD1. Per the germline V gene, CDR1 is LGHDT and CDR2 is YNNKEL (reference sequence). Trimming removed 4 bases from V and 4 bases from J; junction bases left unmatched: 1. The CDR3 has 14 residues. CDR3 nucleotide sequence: TGTGCCAGCAGCCGGGGACAGGGGGCAGATACGCAGTATTTT. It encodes CASSRGQGADTQYF.

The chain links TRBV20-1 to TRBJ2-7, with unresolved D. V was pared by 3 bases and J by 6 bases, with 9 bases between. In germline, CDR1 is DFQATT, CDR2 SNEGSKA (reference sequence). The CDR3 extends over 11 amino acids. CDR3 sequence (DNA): TGCAGTGCTAGTTCCGCTACCGAGCAGTACTTC. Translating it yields CSASSATEQYF.

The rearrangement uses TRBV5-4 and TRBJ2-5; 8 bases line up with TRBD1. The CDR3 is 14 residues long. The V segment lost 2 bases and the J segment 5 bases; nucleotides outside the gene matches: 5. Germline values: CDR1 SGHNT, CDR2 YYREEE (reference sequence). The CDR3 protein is CASSLRTGRETQYF. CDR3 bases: TGTGCCAGCAGCTTACGGACAGGGCGGGAGACCCAGTACTTC.

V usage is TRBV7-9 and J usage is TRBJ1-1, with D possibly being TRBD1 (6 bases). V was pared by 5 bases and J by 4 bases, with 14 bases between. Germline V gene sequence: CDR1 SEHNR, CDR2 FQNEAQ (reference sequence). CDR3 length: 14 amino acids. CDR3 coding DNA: TGTGCCAGCAGCCTAGGTTTAGGGGGCACTGAAGCTTTCTTT. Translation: CASSLGLGGTEAFF.

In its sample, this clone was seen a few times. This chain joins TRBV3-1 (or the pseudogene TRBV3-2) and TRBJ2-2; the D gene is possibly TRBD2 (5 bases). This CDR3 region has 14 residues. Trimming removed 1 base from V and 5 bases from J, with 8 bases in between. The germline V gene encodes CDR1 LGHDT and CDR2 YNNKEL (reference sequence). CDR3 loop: CASSQVRGTGELFF. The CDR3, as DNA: TGTGCCAGCAGCCAAGTAAGAGGGACCGGGGAGCTGTTTTTT.

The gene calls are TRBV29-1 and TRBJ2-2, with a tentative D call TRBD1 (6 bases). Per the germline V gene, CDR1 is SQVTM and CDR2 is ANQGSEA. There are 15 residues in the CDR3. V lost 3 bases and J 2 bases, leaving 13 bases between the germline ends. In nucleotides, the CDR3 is TGCAGCGTTGAGGCGCAGGGGATAAACACCGGGGAGCTGTTTTTT. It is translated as CSVEAQGINTGELFF.

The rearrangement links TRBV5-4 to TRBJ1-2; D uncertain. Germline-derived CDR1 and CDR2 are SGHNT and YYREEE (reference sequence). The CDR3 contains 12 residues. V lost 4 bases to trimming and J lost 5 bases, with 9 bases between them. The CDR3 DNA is TGTGCCAGCAGCATCGAGGGTTATGGCTACACCTTC. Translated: CASSIEGYGYTF.

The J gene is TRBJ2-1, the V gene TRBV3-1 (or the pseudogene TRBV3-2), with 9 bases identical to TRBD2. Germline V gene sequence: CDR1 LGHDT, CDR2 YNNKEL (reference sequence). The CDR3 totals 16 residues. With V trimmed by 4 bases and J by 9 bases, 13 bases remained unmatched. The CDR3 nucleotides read TGTGCCAGCAGCCGGCTGTCGGCTAGCGGGATGCGTGAGCAGTTCTTC. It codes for CASSRLSASGMREQFF.

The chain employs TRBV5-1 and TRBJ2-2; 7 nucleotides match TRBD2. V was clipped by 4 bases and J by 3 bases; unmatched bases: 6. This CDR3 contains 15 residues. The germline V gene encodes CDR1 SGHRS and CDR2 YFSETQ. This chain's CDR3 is CASSRGSIDTGELFF. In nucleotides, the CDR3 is TGCGCCAGCAGCCGCGGGAGTATTGACACCGGGGAGCTGTTTTTT.